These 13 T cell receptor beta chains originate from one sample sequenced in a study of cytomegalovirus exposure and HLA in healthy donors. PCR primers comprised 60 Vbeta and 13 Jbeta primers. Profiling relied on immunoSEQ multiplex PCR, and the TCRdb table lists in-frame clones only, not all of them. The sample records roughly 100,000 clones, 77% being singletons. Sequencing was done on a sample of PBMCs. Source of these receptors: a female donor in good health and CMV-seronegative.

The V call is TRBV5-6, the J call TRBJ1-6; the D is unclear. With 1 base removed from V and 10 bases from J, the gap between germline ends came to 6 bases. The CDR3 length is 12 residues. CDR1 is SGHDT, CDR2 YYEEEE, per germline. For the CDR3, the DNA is TGTGCCAGCAGCTTGCTGGGCTCACCCCTCCACTTT. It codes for CASSLLGSPLHF.

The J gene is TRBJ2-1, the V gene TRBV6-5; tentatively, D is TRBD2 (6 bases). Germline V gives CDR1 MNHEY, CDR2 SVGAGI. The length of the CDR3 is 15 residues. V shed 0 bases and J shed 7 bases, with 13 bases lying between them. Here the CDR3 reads CASSYSAGRWNEQFF. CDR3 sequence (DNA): TGTGCCAGCAGTTACTCGGCGGGAAGGTGGAATGAGCAGTTCTTC.

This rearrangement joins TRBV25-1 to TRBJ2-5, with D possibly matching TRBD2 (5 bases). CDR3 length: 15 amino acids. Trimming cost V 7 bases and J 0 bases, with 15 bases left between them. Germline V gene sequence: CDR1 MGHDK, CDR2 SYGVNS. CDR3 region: CASTKLFGDQETQYF. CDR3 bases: TGTGCCAGCACAAAACTCTTCGGGGACCAAGAGACCCAGTACTTC.

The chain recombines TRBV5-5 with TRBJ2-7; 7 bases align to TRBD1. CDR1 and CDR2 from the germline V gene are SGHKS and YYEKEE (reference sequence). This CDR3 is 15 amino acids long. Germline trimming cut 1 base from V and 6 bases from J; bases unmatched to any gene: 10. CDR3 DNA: TGTGCCAGCAGCTTGCCGGGACAGATTTTATCCGAGCAGTACTTC. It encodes CASSLPGQILSEQYF.

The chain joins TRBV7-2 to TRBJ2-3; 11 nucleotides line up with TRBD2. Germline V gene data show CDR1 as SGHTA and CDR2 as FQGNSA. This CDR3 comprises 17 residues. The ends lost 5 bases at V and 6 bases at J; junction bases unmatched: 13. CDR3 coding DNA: TGTGCCAGCAGCCACTACGATTTAGCGGGGGGGCCGGATACGCAGTATTTT. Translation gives CASSHYDLAGGPDTQYF.

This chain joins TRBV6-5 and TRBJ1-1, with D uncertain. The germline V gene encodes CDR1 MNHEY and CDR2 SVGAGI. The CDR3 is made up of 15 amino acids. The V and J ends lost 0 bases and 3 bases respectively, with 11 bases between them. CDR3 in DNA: TGTGCCAGCAGTTACTCAAGCAGGATCGACACTGAAGCTTTCTTT. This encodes CASSYSSRIDTEAFF.

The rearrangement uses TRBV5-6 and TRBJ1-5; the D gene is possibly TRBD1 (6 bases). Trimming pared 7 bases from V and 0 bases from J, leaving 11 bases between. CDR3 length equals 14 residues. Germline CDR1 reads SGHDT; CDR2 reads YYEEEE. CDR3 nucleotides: TGTGCCAGCTTTCGACAGGCTAGCAATCAGCCCCAGCATTTT. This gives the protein CASFRQASNQPQHF. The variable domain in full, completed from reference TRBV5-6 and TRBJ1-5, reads DAGVTQSPTHLIKTRGQQVTLRCSPKSGHDTVSWYQQALGQGPQFIFQYYEEEERQRGNFPDRFSGHQFPNYSSELNVNALLLGDSALYLCASFRQASNQPQHFGDGTRLSIL.

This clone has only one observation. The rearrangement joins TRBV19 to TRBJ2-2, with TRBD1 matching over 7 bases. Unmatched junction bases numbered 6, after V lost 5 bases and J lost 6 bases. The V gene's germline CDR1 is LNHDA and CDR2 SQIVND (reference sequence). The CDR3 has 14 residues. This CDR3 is CASSVDRAAGELFF. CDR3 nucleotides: TGTGCCAGTAGTGTCGACAGGGCCGCCGGGGAGCTGTTTTTT.

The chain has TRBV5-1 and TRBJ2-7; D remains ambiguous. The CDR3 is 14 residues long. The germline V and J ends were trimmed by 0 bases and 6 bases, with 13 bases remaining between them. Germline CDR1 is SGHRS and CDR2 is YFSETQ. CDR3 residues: CASSLEGSKAEQYF. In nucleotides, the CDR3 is TGCGCCAGCAGCTTGGAAGGTAGCAAGGCCGAGCAGTACTTC.

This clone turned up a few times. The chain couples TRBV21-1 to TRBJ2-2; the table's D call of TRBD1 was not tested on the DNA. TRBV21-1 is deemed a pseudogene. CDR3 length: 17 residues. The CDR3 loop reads CASSKGRQGGDTGELFF. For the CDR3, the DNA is TGTGCCAGCAGCAAAGGGAGACAGGGTGGGGATACCGGGGAGCTGTTTTTT.

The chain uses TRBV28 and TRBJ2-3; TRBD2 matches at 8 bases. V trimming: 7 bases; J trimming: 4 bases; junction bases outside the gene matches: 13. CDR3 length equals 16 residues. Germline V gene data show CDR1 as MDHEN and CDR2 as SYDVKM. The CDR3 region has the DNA TGTGCCAGCAACTCCGCGCGGGGGGAATCACCAGATACGCAGTATTTT. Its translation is CASNSARGESPDTQYF.

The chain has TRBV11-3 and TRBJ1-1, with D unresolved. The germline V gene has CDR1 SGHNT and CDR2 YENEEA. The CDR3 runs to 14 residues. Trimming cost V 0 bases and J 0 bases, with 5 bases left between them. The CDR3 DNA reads TGTGCCAGCAGCTTAGACCAGGTGAACACTGAAGCTTTCTTT. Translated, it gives CASSLDQVNTEAFF.

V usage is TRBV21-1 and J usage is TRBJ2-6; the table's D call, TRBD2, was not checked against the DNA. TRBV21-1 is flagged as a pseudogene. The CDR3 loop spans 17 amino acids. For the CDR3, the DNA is TGTGCCAGCAGCAAAGAAGGAGAGAGCTCTGGGGCCAACGTCCTGACTTTC. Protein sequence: CASSKEGESSGANVLTF.